What follows are 27 T cell receptor beta chains derived from one specimen sequenced in a study of T cells after yellow fever vaccination. TCRdb fed the 5' RACE reads into MiXCR, producing one record per CDR3 protein. The data show 310,000 or so distinct CDR3 sequences, more than 3% seen once. This sample comprised PBMCs, obtained on the day of the yellow fever booster vaccination. These receptors originate from a young man who received the YFV17D yellow fever vaccine.

The rearrangement links TRBV6-5 to TRBJ2-7; possible D gene TRBD2, 5 bases. There are 15 residues in the CDR3. Germline CDR1 and CDR2: MNHEY and SVGAGI. V lost 6 bases and J 1 base, leaving 16 bases between the germline ends. The CDR3 region is CASSRAGSLSYEQYF. The CDR3 coding sequence is TGTGCCAGCAGCCGTGCGGGTAGCCTATCCTACGAGCAGTACTTC.

This clonotype has at least ten counts. V gene TRBV29-1 combines with J gene TRBJ1-1, with unresolved D. The CDR3 is 13 residues long. From germline, CDR1 is SQVTM and CDR2 ANQGSEA. The V end was cut by 0 bases, the J end by 6 bases, with 11 bases between. The chain's CDR3 is CSVEDLRVAEAFF. In nucleotides, the CDR3 is TGCAGCGTTGAAGATCTACGAGTCGCTGAAGCTTTCTTT.

This clonotype was counted many times. This chain links TRBV18 with TRBJ2-3; no clear D gene. Germline-derived CDR1 and CDR2 are KGHSH and LQKENI. CDR3 length: 11 residues. The V end was cut by 2 bases, the J end by 5 bases, with 2 bases between. CDR3 nucleotides: TGTGCCAGCTCACCAGTAGATACGCAGTATTTT. Encoded protein: CASSPVDTQYF.

J is TRBJ1-1 and V is TRBV29-1; D not resolved. V was clipped by 7 bases and J by 0 bases, with 9 bases between them. This CDR3 spans 12 amino acids. Germline loops: CDR1 SQVTM, CDR2 ANQGSEA. The CDR3 nucleotides are TGCAGCGGCGGAGACTTGAACACTGAAGCTTTCTTT. Protein: CSGGDLNTEAFF.

Ten or more counts support this clonotype. The chain couples TRBV7-2 to TRBJ2-7; either TRBD1 or TRBD2 may supply D (5 bases each). CDR3 length: 15 amino acids. From germline, CDR1 is SGHTA and CDR2 FQGNSA. V was pared by 4 bases and J by 2 bases, with 15 bases between. CDR3 protein: CASSSEAGRAYEQYF. The CDR3 coding sequence is TGTGCCAGCAGCTCAGAGGCGGGCAGGGCCTACGAGCAGTACTTC.

This clonotype showed up many times. This chain joins TRBV6-2 or TRBV6-3 and TRBJ2-3, with TRBD1 as a possible D gene (5 bases). CDR1 MNHEY and CDR2 SVGEGT come from the germline V gene. The CDR3 covers 16 residues. Trimming removed 8 bases from V and 1 base from J, with 19 bases in between. CDR3 in DNA: TGTGCCAGCGGCATACTTCAGGGCGTGGGCACAGATACGCAGTATTTT. This sequence encodes CASGILQGVGTDTQYF.

The rearrangement uses TRBV12-3 or TRBV12-4 and TRBJ1-6, with D maybe TRBD1 (6 bases). The germline V and J ends were trimmed by 1 base and 10 bases, with 8 bases remaining between them. CDR3 length: 13 residues. CDR3 sequence: CASSLEGHSPLHF. The CDR3 DNA sequence: TGTGCCAGCAGTTTAGAGGGACACTCACCCCTCCACTTT.

This clonotype was observed a handful of times. This chain joins TRBV6-1 and TRBJ1-6, with D uncertain. Trimming shortened V by 6 bases and J by 7 bases, and 16 bases separated the two germline ends. The CDR3 covers 15 residues. Germline V gene lookup returns CDR1 MNHNS and CDR2 SASEGT. The CDR3 region has the DNA TGTGCCAGCAGCTCTACGTGGCAGATGAATTCACCCCTCCACTTT. This gives the protein CASSSTWQMNSPLHF.

At least ten counts were recorded for this clonotype. This rearrangement joins TRBV6-6 to TRBJ1-2; maybe TRBD1 (5 bases). Trimming left V 5 bases short and J 0 bases short, with 13 bases between. CDR1 is MNHNY and CDR2 is SVGAGI in the germline V gene (reference sequence). This CDR3 contains 15 residues. The CDR3 sequence: CASSLDSNTNYGYTF. The DNA of the CDR3 is TGTGCCAGCAGTCTCGACAGTAATACTAACTATGGCTACACCTTC.

The chain uses TRBV6-6 and TRBJ2-5, with D possibly matching TRBD2 (6 bases). The CDR3 runs to 14 residues. Germline V gene sequence: CDR1 MNHNY, CDR2 SVGAGI (reference sequence). V shed 9 bases and J shed 1 base, with 15 bases lying between them. The CDR3 region is CASRFWGVQETQYF. The CDR3 coding sequence is TGTGCCAGTAGATTTTGGGGGGTCCAAGAGACCCAGTACTTC.

This clonotype came up many times. J is TRBJ1-5 and V is TRBV7-2; D is unresolved. Germline V lookup: CDR1 SGHTA, CDR2 FQGNSA. Trimming cost V 1 base and J 0 bases, with 10 bases left between them. The length of the CDR3 is 16 residues. The CDR3 DNA sequence: TGTGCCAGCAGCTTAGGTGAGGACCCTAGCAATCAGCCCCAGCATTTT. The encoded protein is CASSLGEDPSNQPQHF.

This clonotype appeared many times. This rearrangement joins TRBV20-1 to TRBJ2-1, with 8 bases fitting TRBD1. There are 16 residues in the CDR3. Per germline, CDR1 DFQATT and CDR2 SNEGSKA (reference sequence). V was pared by 6 bases and J by 1 base, with 11 bases of the junction left unmatched. CDR3 residues: CSAPRTGLGSYNEQFF. CDR3 DNA: TGCAGTGCCCCCAGGACAGGGCTTGGGTCCTACAATGAGCAGTTCTTC.

At least ten counts were recorded for this clonotype. Sequence at one end of the junction differs from germline and may be a read error. The chain recombines TRBV6-6 with TRBJ1-2; D not certain. The CDR3 is 17 amino acids. The V gene's germline CDR1 is MNHNY and CDR2 SVGAGI (reference sequence). CDR3 region: CASSYSVETGANYGYTF. The CDR3 DNA reads as TGTGCAAGCAGTTACTCGGTCGAGACGGGAGCTAACTATGGCTACACCTTC.

V usage is TRBV4-1 and J usage is TRBJ1-1; D possibly corresponds to TRBD1 (5 bases). Germline assignment: CDR1 MGHRA and CDR2 YSYEKL. The CDR3 extends over 14 amino acids. Trimming took 4 bases from V and 0 from J, leaving 9 bases between them. The chain's CDR3 is CASSPGLLNTEAFF. The CDR3, as DNA: TGCGCCAGCAGCCCGGGACTCTTGAACACTGAAGCTTTCTTT.

This chain joins TRBV30 and TRBJ1-1; D not resolved. CDR3 length equals 17 residues. V dropped 0 bases and J dropped 1 base, with 18 bases sitting between them. CDR1 is GTSNPN, CDR2 SVGIG, per germline (reference sequence). The CDR3 DNA is TGTGCCTGGAGTGTACAGAGAGTGGCAGGCCGGAACACTGAAGCTTTCTTT. This translates into CAWSVQRVAGRNTEAFF.

This clonotype was detected ten times or more. The CDR3 sequence is CSARIAKFTHEQYF. Written as DNA, the CDR3 is TGCAGTGCTAGGATCGCGAAATTCACCCACGAGCAGTACTTC. This sequence joins TRBV20-1 and TRBJ2-7; D is unclear. The germline gives CDR1 DFQATT, CDR2 SNEGSKA (reference sequence). Trimming took 3 bases from V and 5 from J, leaving 17 bases between them. The CDR3 is 14 residues long.

This clonotype appeared many times. The V gene is TRBV5-1, the J gene TRBJ2-5; TRBD1 matches at 7 bases. Germline lookup yields CDR1 SGHRS and CDR2 YFSETQ. This CDR3 comprises 15 residues. V shed 5 bases, J shed 5 bases, and the junction held 12 bases outside the gene matches. The CDR3 region has the DNA TGCGCCAGCAGTGCTACAGGGGCGGATTTGGAGACCCAGTACTTC. This translates into CASSATGADLETQYF.

V usage is TRBV28 and J usage is TRBJ1-5; TRBD1 matches 9 bases. V shed 5 bases, J shed 3 bases, and the junction held 5 bases outside the gene matches. From germline, CDR1 is MDHEN and CDR2 SYDVKM. The CDR3 spans 15 residues. As DNA, the CDR3 is TGTGCCAGCAGTCCCGGGACAGGGATCAATCAGCCCCAGCATTTT. Protein product: CASSPGTGINQPQHF.

This clonotype came up a few times. The V gene is TRBV20-1, the J gene TRBJ1-1; 7 nucleotides line up with TRBD1. This CDR3 has 13 amino acids. Germline V gene lookup returns CDR1 DFQATT and CDR2 SNEGSKA (reference sequence). With 6 bases clipped from V and 2 bases from J, the junction kept 6 bases outside the gene matches. This chain's CDR3 is CSARDRINTEAFF. The CDR3, as DNA: TGCAGTGCCCGGGACAGAATTAACACTGAAGCTTTCTTT.

The rearrangement uses TRBV11-2 and TRBJ1-2, with D perhaps matching TRBD1 (5 bases). There are 14 residues in the CDR3. The germline gives CDR1 SGHAT, CDR2 FQNNGV. V was trimmed by 6 bases and J by 5 bases, leaving 16 bases between them. The CDR3 nucleotides are TGTGCCAGCAGGTCCTCAGGGAACCTTTATGGCTACACCTTC. This sequence encodes CASRSSGNLYGYTF.

This clonotype appeared many times. J is TRBJ2-1 and V is TRBV6-2 or TRBV6-3, with D perhaps TRBD2 (6 bases). Germline assignment: CDR1 MNHEY and CDR2 SVGEGT. This CDR3 has 15 residues. Deletions cut 8 bases from V and 9 bases from J, with 23 bases between. CDR3 DNA: TGTGCCAGCTTCCCCTTCTTGCGGGGATTGGTTGAGCAGTTCTTC. This gives the protein CASFPFLRGLVEQFF.

This clonotype was seen many times. CDR3 nucleotide sequence: TGTGCCAGCAGCCTTAGCGGGGGGGTCGGAGAGCAGTTCTTC. Translated, it gives CASSLSGGVGEQFF. V usage is TRBV13 and J usage is TRBJ2-1; 11 bases fit TRBD2. The germline V gene encodes CDR1 PRHDT and CDR2 FYEKMQ (reference sequence). CDR3 length: 14 residues. With V trimmed by 5 bases and J by 10 bases, 7 bases remained unmatched.

CDR3 sequence (DNA): TGTGCCAGTAGTGGTGGAGGGTACACTGAAGCTTTCTTT. Translating it yields CASSGGGYTEAFF. This sequence joins TRBV19 and TRBJ1-1; D ambiguous. CDR1 LNHDA and CDR2 SQIVND come from the germline V gene (reference sequence). This CDR3 has 13 residues. Trimming left V 5 bases short and J 3 bases short, with 10 bases between.

This clonotype was found many times. V is TRBV5-8 and J is TRBJ2-7; D may be TRBD1 (6 bases). CDR3 length: 15 amino acids. V lost 5 bases and J 4 bases, leaving 19 bases between the germline ends. Germline V gene sequence: CDR1 SGHTS, CDR2 YDEGEE. CDR3 residues: CASRPGVGALYEQYF. CDR3 in DNA: TGTGCCAGCAGACCAGGGGTCGGGGCTTTGTACGAGCAGTACTTC.

This clonotype was seen at least ten times. The V and J genes are TRBV24-1 and TRBJ2-7; D is tentatively TRBD1 or TRBD2 (5 bases each). Per germline, CDR1 KGHDR and CDR2 SFDVKD. Trimming left V 2 bases short and J 3 bases short, with 13 bases between. The CDR3 runs to 15 residues. CDR3 sequence: CATSDWGPHGYEQYV. DNA of the CDR3: TGTGCCACCAGTGATTGGGGACCCCACGGCTACGAGCAGTACGTC.

This clonotype was seen ten or more times. The V gene is TRBV29-1, the J gene TRBJ2-2; D remains ambiguous. The ends were cut back, 6 bases at V and 0 bases at J, with 8 bases in the middle. The V gene's germline CDR1 is SQVTM and CDR2 ANQGSEA. CDR3 length: 13 amino acids. CDR3 sequence: CSVLTPNTGELFF. In DNA form, the CDR3 reads TGCAGCGTCCTGACCCCGAACACCGGGGAGCTGTTTTTT.

The chain employs TRBV4-1 and TRBJ2-3, with D maybe TRBD2 (7 bases). Deletions cut 0 bases from V and 5 bases from J, with 15 bases between. Germline V gives CDR1 MGHRA, CDR2 YSYEKL. There are 16 residues in the CDR3. In DNA, the CDR3 is TGCGCCAGCAGCCAAGAATTGGCGGGGGCCAGAGATACGCAGTATTTT. As protein: CASSQELAGARDTQYF.